These 3 T cell receptor beta chains share one sample of origin, sequenced in a study of shared clonotypes between healthy human individuals (dated by TCRdb to 2020 to 2021). Preparation of the library involved the immunoSEQ multiplex PCR assay. TCRdb took over this immuneACCESS table, retaining in-frame rearrangements with V and J assigned. Such tables are incomplete; in checked studies, under half of the missing clones stem from an unresolved V gene, and the remainder is unexplained. The sample contains over a million clones, more than 95% of them found a single time. The leading ten clones occupy approximately 1.1% of the sample. Sequences were obtained from naive CD4+ T cells sorted from blood. What this sample's cell subset or site label stands for: CD45RA+ positively selected. These receptors were collected from a man aged 25 to 45 in good health.

The V gene is TRBV14, the J gene TRBJ2-5; D gene unclear. V was clipped by 1 base and J by 7 bases, with 13 bases between them. The CDR3 is 14 residues long. Per germline, CDR1 SGHDN and CDR2 FVKESK. The CDR3 DNA sequence: TGTGCCAGCAGCCAAGTGGCGACGCCAGGGACCCAGTACTTC. Translated: CASSQVATPGTQYF.

The V call is TRBV10-1, the J call TRBJ2-3; D perhaps matches TRBD2 (6 bases). The CDR3 totals 13 residues. Germline V gene data show CDR1 as WNHNN and CDR2 as SYGVQD (reference sequence). The V and J ends lost 8 bases and 2 bases respectively, with 11 bases between them. This CDR3 is CASSSGYTDTQYF. The CDR3 DNA reads as TGCGCCAGCTCGAGCGGGTACACAGATACGCAGTATTTT.

The chain is built from TRBV7-6 and TRBJ2-1; no clear D gene. This CDR3 is 15 amino acids long. The ends were cut back, 4 bases at V and 0 bases at J, with 10 bases in the middle. Per germline, CDR1 SGHVS and CDR2 FNYEAQ. The CDR3 sequence is CASSSATSSYNEQFF. As DNA, the CDR3 is TGTGCCAGCAGCTCGGCCACGAGCTCCTACAATGAGCAGTTCTTC.